Presented here are 21 T cell receptor beta chains from one specimen sequenced in a study of cytomegalovirus exposure and HLA in healthy donors. Primers included in the PCR were 60 Vbeta and 13 Jbeta primers. Generated by immunoSEQ multiplex PCR, the TCRdb table keeps only in-frame clones and is missing some. The sample lists 200,000 to 250,000 clones; approximately 80% were seen once. The sequenced material came from PBMCs. The receptors here all came from a boy aged 2 to 9 in good health and CMV-seronegative.

The chain is built from TRBV25-1 and TRBJ2-7; 13 positions match TRBD2. The V segment lost 4 bases and the J segment 4 bases; nucleotides outside the gene matches: 7. The CDR3 is 16 residues long. From germline, CDR1 is MGHDK and CDR2 SYGVNS. The CDR3 sequence is CASSGTSGSSLYEQYF. In nucleotides, the CDR3 is TGTGCCAGCAGTGGGACTAGCGGGAGCAGTTTATACGAGCAGTACTTC.

The chain employs TRBV10-3 and TRBJ2-3, with TRBD2 matching 12 bases. The V gene end was trimmed by 7 bases and the J gene end by 5 bases; junction bases not matched to a gene: 1. Germline V gene lookup returns CDR1 ENHRY and CDR2 SYGVKD. The CDR3 length is 13 residues. CDR3 region: CAITTSGGDTQYF. In nucleotides, the CDR3 is TGTGCCATCACGACTAGCGGGGGAGATACGCAGTATTTT.

CDR3 DNA sequence: TGTGCCAGCAGCTCAGGTCCTGGAGCGGGGTACGAGCAGTACTTC. Translation gives CASSSGPGAGYEQYF. V usage is TRBV11-2 and J usage is TRBJ2-7, with 7 nucleotides matching TRBD2. Per the germline V gene, CDR1 is SGHAT and CDR2 is FQNNGV. V shed 4 bases, J shed 4 bases, and the junction held 10 bases outside the gene matches. The CDR3 has 15 residues.

This sequence joins TRBV30 and TRBJ1-1; the D is unclear. V was cut by 2 bases and J by 1 base, with 11 bases left in between. Germline-derived CDR1 and CDR2 are GTSNPN and SVGIG (reference sequence). This CDR3 region has 14 residues. This CDR3 reads CAWSPPGRNTEAFF. CDR3 DNA sequence: TGTGCCTGGAGTCCGCCGGGTAGGAACACTGAAGCTTTCTTT.

This clone showed up just once. The V call is TRBV11-2, the J call TRBJ1-2; D possibly corresponds to TRBD1 (5 bases). Trimming cost V 5 bases and J 1 base, with 8 bases left between them. Germline V gives CDR1 SGHAT, CDR2 FQNNGV. The CDR3 is made up of 13 amino acids. In DNA, the CDR3 is TGTGCCAGCAGCCCTAGGGGTAACTATGGCTACACCTTC. Its protein product is CASSPRGNYGYTF.

The J gene is TRBJ1-1, the V gene TRBV6-4; D gene unclear. Per the germline V gene, CDR1 is MRHNA and CDR2 is SNTAGT. The CDR3 is made up of 14 amino acids. Trimming pared 6 bases from V and 0 bases from J, leaving 11 bases between. CDR3 region: CASRLTPLNTEAFF. The CDR3 DNA is TGTGCCAGCAGGCTGACACCTTTGAACACTGAAGCTTTCTTT.

The chain has TRBV4-2 and TRBJ1-5; D may be TRBD1 (5 bases). CDR3 length equals 14 residues. Between the trimmed V and J ends, which lost 4 bases and 3 bases, there was a span of 10 bases. From germline, CDR1 is LGHNA and CDR2 YNFKEQ. The CDR3 nucleotides are TGTGCCAGCAGCCCCGGGGGGATCAATCAGCCCCAGCATTTT. This translates into CASSPGGINQPQHF.

The chain is built from TRBV6-5 and TRBJ2-5; 9 positions agree with TRBD2. Germline V gene sequence: CDR1 MNHEY, CDR2 SVGAGI. The CDR3 runs to 16 residues. Unmatched junction bases numbered 4, after V lost 0 bases and J lost 2 bases. DNA of the CDR3: TGTGCCAGCAGTTACTCAAGCGGGGGGTCACAAGAGACCCAGTACTTC. Amino acid sequence: CASSYSSGGSQETQYF.

The J gene is TRBJ2-1, the V gene TRBV5-5; 9 bases are a match to TRBD1. Germline V gene lookup returns CDR1 SGHKS and CDR2 YYEKEE (reference sequence). Trimming cost V 4 bases and J 5 bases; bases outside gene matches: 7. The CDR3 extends over 15 amino acids. DNA for the CDR3: TGTGCCAGCAGCCCCTACAGGGGGCAGAACAATGAGCAGTTCTTC. It specifies CASSPYRGQNNEQFF.

A single count supports this clone. The DNA of the CDR3 is TGTGCCAGCAGCCAATCACTAGCGGACCAAGAGACCCAGTACTTC. Translated, it gives CASSQSLADQETQYF. V and J are TRBV4-2 and TRBJ2-5; 8 positions match TRBD2. CDR3 size: 15 residues. Germline CDR1 LGHNA, CDR2 YNFKEQ. V lost 2 bases, J lost 0 bases, and 2 bases stayed unmatched.

This chain links TRBV11-2 with TRBJ2-7, with 8 bases identical to TRBD1. In germline, CDR1 is SGHAT, CDR2 FQNNGV. The CDR3 is 15 amino acids. The V and J ends lost 3 bases and 3 bases, in that order; junction bases with no gene match: 7. The CDR3 DNA follows: TGTGCCAGCAGCTTGCCGCGGACAGGGAACTACGAGCAGTACTTC. This gives the protein CASSLPRTGNYEQYF.

V gene TRBV14 combines with J gene TRBJ1-1; D remains ambiguous. Germline values: CDR1 SGHDN, CDR2 FVKESK. CDR3 length equals 13 residues. The ends were cut back, 4 bases at V and 4 bases at J, with 10 bases in the middle. The CDR3 sequence: CASSRRGGTEAFF. CDR3 nucleotides: TGTGCCAGCAGCCGTCGAGGTGGCACTGAAGCTTTCTTT.

The rearrangement joins TRBV2 to TRBJ1-5; TRBD1 might be the D (5 bases). V gave up 6 bases and J gave up 1 base, with 13 bases separating them. From germline, CDR1 is SNHLY and CDR2 FYNNEI. The CDR3 covers 15 residues. CDR3 region: CASRDQRGSNQPQHF. The CDR3 DNA reads as TGTGCCAGCAGGGACCAACGGGGGAGCAATCAGCCCCAGCATTTT.

V and J are TRBV2 and TRBJ1-4; 8 bases agree with TRBD1. The CDR3 totals 16 residues. The germline gives CDR1 SNHLY, CDR2 FYNNEI. V was pared by 5 bases and J by 8 bases, with 13 bases of the junction left unmatched. CDR3 nucleotide sequence: TGTGCCAGCAGTATGGGGGTGCAGGGGGCCAGAGAAAAACTGTTTTTT. Amino acid sequence: CASSMGVQGAREKLFF.

The CDR3, as DNA: TGTGCCAGCAGCCCGACTAGCGGGGGACGAAATGAGCAGTTCTTC. It codes for CASSPTSGGRNEQFF. This chain uses TRBV9 with TRBJ2-1; 12 bases are shared with TRBD2. V was pared by 4 bases and J by 7 bases, with 6 bases of the junction left unmatched. The germline V gene encodes CDR1 SGDLS and CDR2 YYNGEE. This CDR3 is 15 amino acids long.

The chain links TRBV7-9 to TRBJ2-1, with D possibly matching TRBD2 (5 bases). In germline, CDR1 is SEHNR, CDR2 FQNEAQ (reference sequence). Between the trimmed V and J ends, which lost 5 bases and 0 bases, there was a span of 17 bases. This CDR3 contains 17 residues. The CDR3 loop is CASSSILAGSSYNEQFF. Here the CDR3 DNA reads TGTGCCAGCAGCAGTATACTGGCGGGCAGCTCCTACAATGAGCAGTTCTTC.

This chain links TRBV7-6 with TRBJ2-1; TRBD2 matches at 14 bases. V lost 5 bases, J lost 5 bases, and 2 bases stayed unmatched. The CDR3 runs 15 residues. The germline V gene has CDR1 SGHVS and CDR2 FNYEAQ. The CDR3 region is CASSGLAGGHNEQFF. The DNA of the CDR3 is TGTGCCAGCAGCGGACTAGCGGGGGGTCACAATGAGCAGTTCTTC.

The chain uses TRBV6-1 and TRBJ2-3; D perhaps matches TRBD2 (5 bases). CDR1 and CDR2 from the germline V gene are MNHNS and SASEGT. The CDR3 extends over 15 amino acids. V was pared by 7 bases and J by 1 base, with 15 bases between. CDR3 loop: CASKRNHFRTDTQYF. Written as DNA, the CDR3 is TGTGCCAGCAAGCGGAATCACTTTCGCACAGATACGCAGTATTTT.

This clone was recorded only once. This chain links TRBV7-2 with TRBJ1-3, with 7 nucleotides matching TRBD1. Germline V gene lookup returns CDR1 SGHTA and CDR2 FQGNSA. This CDR3 has 13 amino acids. Trimming cost V 5 bases and J 3 bases; bases outside gene matches: 1. In DNA, the CDR3 is TGTGCCAGCAGCCGGACAGGTGGAAACACCATATATTTT. Amino acid sequence: CASSRTGGNTIYF.

The rearrangement joins TRBV30 to TRBJ1-2; D is perhaps TRBD1 (5 bases). The ends were cut back, 0 bases at V and 4 bases at J, with 9 bases in the middle. CDR1 GTSNPN and CDR2 SVGIG come from the germline V gene (reference sequence). The CDR3 runs to 13 residues. The CDR3 here is CAWSVQDIYGYTF. CDR3 nucleotide sequence: TGTGCCTGGAGTGTTCAGGACATCTATGGCTACACCTTC.

The rearrangement links TRBV2 to TRBJ2-3; tentatively, D is TRBD2 (6 bases). CDR1 and CDR2 from the germline V gene are SNHLY and FYNNEI. The CDR3 spans 14 residues. The ends were cut back, 4 bases at V and 1 base at J, with 9 bases in the middle. CDR3 bases: TGTGCCAGCAGTGTGGAGGGCCGCACAGATACGCAGTATTTT. Translating gives CASSVEGRTDTQYF.